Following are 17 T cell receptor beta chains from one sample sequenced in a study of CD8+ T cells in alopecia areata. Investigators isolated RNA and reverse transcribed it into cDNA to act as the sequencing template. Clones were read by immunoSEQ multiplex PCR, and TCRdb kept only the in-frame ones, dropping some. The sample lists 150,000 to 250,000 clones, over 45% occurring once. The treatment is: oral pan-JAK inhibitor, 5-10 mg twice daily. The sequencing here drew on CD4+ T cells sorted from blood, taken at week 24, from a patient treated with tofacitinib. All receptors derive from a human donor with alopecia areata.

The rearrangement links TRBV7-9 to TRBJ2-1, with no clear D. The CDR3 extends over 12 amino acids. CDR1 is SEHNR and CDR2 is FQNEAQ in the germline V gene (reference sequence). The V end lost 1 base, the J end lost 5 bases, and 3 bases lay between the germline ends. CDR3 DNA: TGTGCCAGCAGCTTAGTTCACAATGAGCAGTTCTTC. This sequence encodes CASSLVHNEQFF.

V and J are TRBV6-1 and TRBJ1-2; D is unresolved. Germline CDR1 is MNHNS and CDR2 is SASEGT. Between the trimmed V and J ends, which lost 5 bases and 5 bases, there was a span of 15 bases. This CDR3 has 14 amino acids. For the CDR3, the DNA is TGTGCCAGCAGTCACGACACCGGTCCGTATGGCTACACCTTC. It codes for CASSHDTGPYGYTF.

DNA for the CDR3: TGTGCCAGCAGTCCAGGGGCTGTAGGCCAAGAGACCCAGTACTTC. Protein: CASSPGAVGQETQYF. V gene TRBV28 combines with J gene TRBJ2-5, with TRBD1 as a possible D gene (6 bases). Germline values: CDR1 MDHEN, CDR2 SYDVKM. Trimming removed 5 bases at V and 1 base at J, with 14 bases between. This CDR3 comprises 15 residues.

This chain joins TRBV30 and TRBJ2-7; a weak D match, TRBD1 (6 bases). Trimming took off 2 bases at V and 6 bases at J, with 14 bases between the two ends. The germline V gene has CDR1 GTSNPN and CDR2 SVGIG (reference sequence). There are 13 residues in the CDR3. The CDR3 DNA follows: TGTGCCTGGAGTCGTGACAGGTCGGGCGAGCAGTACTTC. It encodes CAWSRDRSGEQYF.

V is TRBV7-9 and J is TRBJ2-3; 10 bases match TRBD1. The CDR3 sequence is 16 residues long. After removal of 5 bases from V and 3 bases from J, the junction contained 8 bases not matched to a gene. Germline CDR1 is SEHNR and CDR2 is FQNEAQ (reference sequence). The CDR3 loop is CASSLTAGQGTDTQYF. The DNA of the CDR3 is TGTGCCAGCAGCCTAACTGCGGGACAGGGGACAGATACGCAGTATTTT.

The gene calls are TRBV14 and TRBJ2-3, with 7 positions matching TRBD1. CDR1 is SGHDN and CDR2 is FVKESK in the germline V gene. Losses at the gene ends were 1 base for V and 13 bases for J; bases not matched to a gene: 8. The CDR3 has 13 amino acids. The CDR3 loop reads CASSQGRDSQKYF. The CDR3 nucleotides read TGTGCCAGCAGCCAAGGCCGGGACAGCCAGAAGTATTTT.

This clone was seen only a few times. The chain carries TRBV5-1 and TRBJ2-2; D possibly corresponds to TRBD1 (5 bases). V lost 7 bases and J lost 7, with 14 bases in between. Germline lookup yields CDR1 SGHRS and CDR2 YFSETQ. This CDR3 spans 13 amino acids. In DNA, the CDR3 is TGCGCCAGCCAACAGGCTTTAGGCGGGGAGCTGTTTTTT. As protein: CASQQALGGELFF.

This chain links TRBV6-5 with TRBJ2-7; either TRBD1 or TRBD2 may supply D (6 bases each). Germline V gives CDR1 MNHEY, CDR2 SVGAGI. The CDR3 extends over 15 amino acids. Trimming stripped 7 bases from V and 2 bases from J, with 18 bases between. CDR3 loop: CASTYPGRGAYEQYF. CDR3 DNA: TGTGCCAGCACCTACCCAGGTAGGGGGGCCTACGAGCAGTACTTC.

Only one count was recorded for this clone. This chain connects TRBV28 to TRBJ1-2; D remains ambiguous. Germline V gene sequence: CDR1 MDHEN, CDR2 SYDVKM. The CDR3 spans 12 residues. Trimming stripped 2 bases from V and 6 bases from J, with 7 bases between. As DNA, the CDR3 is TGTGCCAGCAGTTTAGTCGGGGATGGCTACACCTTC. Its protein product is CASSLVGDGYTF.

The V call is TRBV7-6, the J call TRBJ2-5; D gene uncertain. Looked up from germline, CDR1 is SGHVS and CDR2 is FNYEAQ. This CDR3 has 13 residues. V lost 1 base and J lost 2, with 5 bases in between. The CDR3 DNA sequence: TGTGCCAGCAGCTTAGAGGATCAAGAGACCCAGTACTTC. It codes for CASSLEDQETQYF.

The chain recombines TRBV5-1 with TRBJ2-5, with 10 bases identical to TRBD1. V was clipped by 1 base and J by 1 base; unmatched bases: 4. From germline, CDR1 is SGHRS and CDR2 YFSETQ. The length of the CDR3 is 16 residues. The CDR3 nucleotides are TGCGCCAGCAGCTTGACAGGACAGGGGGGCCAAGAGACCCAGTACTTC. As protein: CASSLTGQGGQETQYF.

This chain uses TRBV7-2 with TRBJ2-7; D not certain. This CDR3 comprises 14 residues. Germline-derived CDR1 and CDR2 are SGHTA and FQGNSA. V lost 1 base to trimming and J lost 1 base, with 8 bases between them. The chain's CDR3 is CASSLVAPSYEQYF. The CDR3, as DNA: TGTGCCAGCAGCTTAGTAGCTCCATCCTACGAGCAGTACTTC.

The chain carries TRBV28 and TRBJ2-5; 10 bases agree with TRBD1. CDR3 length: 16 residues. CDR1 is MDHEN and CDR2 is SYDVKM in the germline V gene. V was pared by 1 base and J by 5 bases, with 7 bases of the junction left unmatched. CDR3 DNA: TGTGCCAGCAGTTTATACGGACAGGGGGGGACGGAGACCCAGTACTTC. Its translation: CASSLYGQGGTETQYF.

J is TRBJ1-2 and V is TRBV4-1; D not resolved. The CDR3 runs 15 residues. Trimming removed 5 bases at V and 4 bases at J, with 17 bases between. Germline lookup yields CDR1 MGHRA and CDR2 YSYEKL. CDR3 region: CASSSPWSSFYGYTF. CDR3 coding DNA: TGCGCCAGCAGCTCACCTTGGAGCTCTTTCTATGGCTACACCTTC.

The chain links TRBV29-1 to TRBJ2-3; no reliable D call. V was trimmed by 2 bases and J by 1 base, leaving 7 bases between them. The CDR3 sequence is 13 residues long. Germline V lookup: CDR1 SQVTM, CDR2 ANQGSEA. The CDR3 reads CSVELLGTDTQYF. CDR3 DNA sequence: TGCAGCGTTGAATTACTCGGCACAGATACGCAGTATTTT.

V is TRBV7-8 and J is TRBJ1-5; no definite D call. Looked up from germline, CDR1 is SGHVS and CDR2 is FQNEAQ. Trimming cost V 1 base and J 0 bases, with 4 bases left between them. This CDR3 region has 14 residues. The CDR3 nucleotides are TGTGCCAGCAGCTTAGGGCTTAGCAATCAGCCCCAGCATTTT. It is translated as CASSLGLSNQPQHF.

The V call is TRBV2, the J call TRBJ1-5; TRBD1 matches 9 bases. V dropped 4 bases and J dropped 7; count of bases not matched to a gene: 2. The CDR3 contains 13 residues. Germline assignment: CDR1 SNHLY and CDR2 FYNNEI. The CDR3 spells CASSATGGQPQHF. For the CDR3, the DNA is TGTGCCAGCAGTGCGACAGGGGGGCAGCCCCAGCATTTT.